This T cell receptor beta chain was recorded in a study of blood T cell repertoires in COVID-19. This clone appeared once. Produced via immunoSEQ multiplex PCR; TCRdb's table is partial and in-frame only. The table shows about 310,000 clones, with under 90% occurring only once. Sample: PBMCs or T cells enriched from blood (not recorded which). This TCR was sampled from a woman under 40 who had recovered from COVID-19.

The CDR3 nucleotides read TGCAGCGTTCAAAGACCGGGCGCGGGTCACAAGGACACTGAAGCTTTCTTT. This encodes CSVQRPGAGHKDTEAFF. This sequence joins TRBV29-1 and TRBJ1-1; D remains ambiguous. Germline V gene lookup returns CDR1 SQVTM and CDR2 ANQGSEA. This CDR3 region has 17 residues. V was clipped by 5 bases and J by 3 bases, with 25 bases between them. Variable domain in full (rest from reference TRBV29-1 and TRBJ1-1): SAVISQKPSRDICQRGTSLTIQCQVDSQVTMMFWYRQQPGQSLTLIATANQGSEATYESGFVIDKFPISRPNLTFSTLTVSNMSPEDSSIYLCSVQRPGAGHKDTEAFFGQGTRLTVV.